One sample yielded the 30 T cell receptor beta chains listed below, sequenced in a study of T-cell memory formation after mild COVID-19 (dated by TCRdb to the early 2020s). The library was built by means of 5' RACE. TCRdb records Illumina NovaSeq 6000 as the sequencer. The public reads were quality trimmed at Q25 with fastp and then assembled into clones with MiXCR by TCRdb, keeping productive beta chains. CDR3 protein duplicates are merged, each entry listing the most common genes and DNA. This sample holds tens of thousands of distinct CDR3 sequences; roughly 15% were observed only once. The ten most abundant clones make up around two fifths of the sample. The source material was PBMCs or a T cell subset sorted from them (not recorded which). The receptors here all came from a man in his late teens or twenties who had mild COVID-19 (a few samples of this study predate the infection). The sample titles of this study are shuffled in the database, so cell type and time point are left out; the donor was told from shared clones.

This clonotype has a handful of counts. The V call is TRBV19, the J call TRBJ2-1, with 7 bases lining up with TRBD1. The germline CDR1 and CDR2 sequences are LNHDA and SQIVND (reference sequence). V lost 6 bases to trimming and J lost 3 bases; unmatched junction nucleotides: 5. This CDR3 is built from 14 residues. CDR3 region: CASSRDSLYNEQFF. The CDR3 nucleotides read TGTGCCAGTAGCCGGGACAGCCTCTACAATGAGCAGTTCTTC.

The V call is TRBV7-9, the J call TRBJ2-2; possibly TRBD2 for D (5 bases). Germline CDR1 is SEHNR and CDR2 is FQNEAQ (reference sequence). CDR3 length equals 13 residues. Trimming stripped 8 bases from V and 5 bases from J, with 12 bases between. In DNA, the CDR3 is TGTGCCAGCGTTGAGCCGGGGACCGGGGAGCTGTTTTTT. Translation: CASVEPGTGELFF.

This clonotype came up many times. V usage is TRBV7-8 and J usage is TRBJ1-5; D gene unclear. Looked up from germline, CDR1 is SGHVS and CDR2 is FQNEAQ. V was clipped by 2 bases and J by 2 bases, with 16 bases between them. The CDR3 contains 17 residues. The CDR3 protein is CASSLSSNSAGNQPQHF. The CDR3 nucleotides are TGTGCCAGCAGCTTATCAAGTAATTCGGCAGGCAATCAGCCCCAGCATTTT.

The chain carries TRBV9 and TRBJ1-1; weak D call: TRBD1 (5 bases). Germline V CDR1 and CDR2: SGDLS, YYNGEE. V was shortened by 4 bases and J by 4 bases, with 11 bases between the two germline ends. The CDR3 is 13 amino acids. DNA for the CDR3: TGTGCCAGCAGCACAGGTGTTGGCACTGAAGCTTTCTTT. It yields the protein CASSTGVGTEAFF.

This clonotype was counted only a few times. The CDR3 reads CASSQEFRDGPYQPQHF. The CDR3 bases are TGCGCCAGCAGCCAAGAATTCCGGGACGGACCGTATCAGCCCCAGCATTTT. This sequence joins TRBV4-3 and TRBJ1-5, with D possibly matching TRBD1 (5 bases). CDR3 length equals 17 residues. V gave up 0 bases and J gave up 5 bases, with 17 bases separating them. Germline loops: CDR1 LGHNA, CDR2 YSLEER.

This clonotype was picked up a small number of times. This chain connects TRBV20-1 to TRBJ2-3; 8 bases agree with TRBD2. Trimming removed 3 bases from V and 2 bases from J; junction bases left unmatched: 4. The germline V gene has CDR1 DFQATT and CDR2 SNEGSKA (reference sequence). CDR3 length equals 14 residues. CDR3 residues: CSASLSGTTDTQYF. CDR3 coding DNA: TGCAGTGCTAGTCTTAGCGGGACCACAGATACGCAGTATTTT.

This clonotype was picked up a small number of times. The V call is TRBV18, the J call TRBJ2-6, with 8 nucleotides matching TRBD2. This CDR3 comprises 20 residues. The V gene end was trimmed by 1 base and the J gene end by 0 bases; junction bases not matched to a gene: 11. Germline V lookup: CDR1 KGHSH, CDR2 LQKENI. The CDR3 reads CASSPLPPGGGPSGANVLTF. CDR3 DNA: TGTGCCAGCTCACCACTCCCCCCGGGCGGGGGGCCCTCTGGGGCCAACGTCCTGACTTTC. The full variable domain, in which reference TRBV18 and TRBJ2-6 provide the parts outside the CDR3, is NAGVMQNPRHLVRRRGQEARLRCSPMKGHSHVYWYRQLPEEGLKFMVYLQKENIIDESGMPKERFSAEFPKEGPSILRIQQVVRGDSAAYFCASSPLPPGGGPSGANVLTFGAGSRLTVL.

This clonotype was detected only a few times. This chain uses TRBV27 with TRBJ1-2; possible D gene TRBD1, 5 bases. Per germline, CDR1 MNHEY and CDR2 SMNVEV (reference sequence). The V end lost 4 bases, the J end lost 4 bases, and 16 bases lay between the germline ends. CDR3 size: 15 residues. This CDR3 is CASSYLEGLGYGYTF. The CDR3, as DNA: TGTGCCAGCAGTTACCTAGAGGGGCTGGGCTATGGCTACACCTTC.

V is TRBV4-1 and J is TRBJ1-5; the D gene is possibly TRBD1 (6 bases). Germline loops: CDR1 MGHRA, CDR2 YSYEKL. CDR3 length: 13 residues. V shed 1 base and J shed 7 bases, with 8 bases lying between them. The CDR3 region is CASSQGGAQPQHF. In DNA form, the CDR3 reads TGCGCCAGCAGCCAAGGGGGGGCACAGCCCCAGCATTTT.

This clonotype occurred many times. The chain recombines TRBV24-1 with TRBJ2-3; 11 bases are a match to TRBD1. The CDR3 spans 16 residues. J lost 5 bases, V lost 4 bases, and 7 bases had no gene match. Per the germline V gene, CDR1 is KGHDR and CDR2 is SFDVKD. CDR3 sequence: CATSDPRDRGGDTQYF. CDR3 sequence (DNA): TGTGCCACCAGTGACCCTAGGGACAGGGGGGGAGATACGCAGTATTTT.

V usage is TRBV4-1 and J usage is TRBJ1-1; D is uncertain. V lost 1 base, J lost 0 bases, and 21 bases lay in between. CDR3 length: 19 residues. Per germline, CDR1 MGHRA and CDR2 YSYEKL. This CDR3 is CASSQVILLGRIMNTEAFF. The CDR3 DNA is TGCGCCAGCAGCCAAGTTATCCTTCTCGGAAGAATAATGAACACTGAAGCTTTCTTT.

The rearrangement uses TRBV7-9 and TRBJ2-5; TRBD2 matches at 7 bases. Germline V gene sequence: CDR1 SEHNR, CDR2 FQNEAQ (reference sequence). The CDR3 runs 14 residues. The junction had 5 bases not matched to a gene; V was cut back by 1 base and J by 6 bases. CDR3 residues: CASSLVGGEKTQYF. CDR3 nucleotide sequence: TGTGCCAGCAGCTTAGTTGGGGGGGAGAAGACCCAGTACTTC.

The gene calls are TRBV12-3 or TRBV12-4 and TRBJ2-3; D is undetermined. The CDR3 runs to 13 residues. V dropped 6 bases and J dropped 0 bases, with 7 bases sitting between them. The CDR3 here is CASRPDSTDTQYF. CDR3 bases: TGTGCCAGCAGACCGGACAGCACAGATACGCAGTATTTT.

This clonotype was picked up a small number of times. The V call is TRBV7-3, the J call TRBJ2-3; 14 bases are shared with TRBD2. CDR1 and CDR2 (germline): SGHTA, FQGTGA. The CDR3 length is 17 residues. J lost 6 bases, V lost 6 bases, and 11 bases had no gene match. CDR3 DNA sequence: TGTGCCAGCAGATCGACCGGGACTAGCGGGGGTTTGGATACGCAGTATTTT. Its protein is CASRSTGTSGGLDTQYF.

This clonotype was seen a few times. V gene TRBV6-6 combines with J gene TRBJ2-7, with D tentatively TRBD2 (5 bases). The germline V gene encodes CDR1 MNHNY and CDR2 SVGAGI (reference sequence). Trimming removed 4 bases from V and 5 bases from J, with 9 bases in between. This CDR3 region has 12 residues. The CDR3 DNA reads TGTGCCAGCAGTTCGAGGGTAGACGAGCAGTACTTC. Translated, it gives CASSSRVDEQYF.

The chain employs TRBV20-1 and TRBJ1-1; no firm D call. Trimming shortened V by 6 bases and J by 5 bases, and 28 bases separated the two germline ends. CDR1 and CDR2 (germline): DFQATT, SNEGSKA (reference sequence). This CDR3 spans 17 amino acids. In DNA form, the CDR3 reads TGCAGTGCCCTAATCCTCCCTCCAGGAACGGCGAGAACTGAAGCTTTCTTT. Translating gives CSALILPPGTARTEAFF.

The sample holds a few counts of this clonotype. The CDR3: CASSPNWQGYSYEQYF. CDR3 nucleotides: TGTGCCAGCAGTCCCAACTGGCAGGGCTACTCCTACGAGCAGTACTTC. The V and J genes are TRBV12-3 or TRBV12-4 and TRBJ2-7; D possibly corresponds to TRBD1 (5 bases). V lost 5 bases and J 0 bases, leaving 17 bases between the germline ends. This CDR3 is 16 amino acids long.

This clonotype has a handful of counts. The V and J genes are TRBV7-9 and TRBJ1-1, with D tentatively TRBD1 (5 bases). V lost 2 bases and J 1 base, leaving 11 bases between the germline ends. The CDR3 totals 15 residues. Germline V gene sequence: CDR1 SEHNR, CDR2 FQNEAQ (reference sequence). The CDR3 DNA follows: TGTGCCAGCAGCTTACCCGGGACGGCGAACACTGAAGCTTTCTTT. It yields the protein CASSLPGTANTEAFF.

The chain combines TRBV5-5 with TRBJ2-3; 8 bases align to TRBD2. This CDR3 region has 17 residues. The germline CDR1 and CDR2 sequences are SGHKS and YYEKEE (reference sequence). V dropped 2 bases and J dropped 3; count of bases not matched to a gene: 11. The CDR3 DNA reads TGTGCCAGCAGCTTACGAGTAAGCGGGGGTTTGACAGATACGCAGTATTTT. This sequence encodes CASSLRVSGGLTDTQYF.

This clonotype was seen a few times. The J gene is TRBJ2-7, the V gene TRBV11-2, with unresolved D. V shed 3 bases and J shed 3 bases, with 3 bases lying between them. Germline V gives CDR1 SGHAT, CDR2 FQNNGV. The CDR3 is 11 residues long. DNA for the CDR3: TGTGCCAGCAGCTTGCTCTACGAGCAGTACTTC. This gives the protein CASSLLYEQYF. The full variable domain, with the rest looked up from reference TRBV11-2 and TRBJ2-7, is EAGVAQSPRYKIIEKRQSVAFWCNPISGHATLYWYQQILGQGPKLLIQFQNNGVVDDSQLPKDRFSAERLKGVDSTLKIQPAKLEDSAVYLCASSLLYEQYFGPGTRLTVT.

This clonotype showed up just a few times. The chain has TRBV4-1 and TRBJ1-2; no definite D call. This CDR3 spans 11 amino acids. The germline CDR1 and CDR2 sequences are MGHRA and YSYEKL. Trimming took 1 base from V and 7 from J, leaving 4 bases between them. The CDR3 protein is CASSQAGGYTF. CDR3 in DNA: TGCGCCAGCAGCCAAGCGGGTGGCTACACCTTC.

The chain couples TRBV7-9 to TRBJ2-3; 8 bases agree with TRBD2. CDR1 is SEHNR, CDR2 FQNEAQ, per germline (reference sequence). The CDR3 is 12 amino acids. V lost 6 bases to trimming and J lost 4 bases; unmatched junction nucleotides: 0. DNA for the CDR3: TGTGCCAGCAGGGGACTAGCAGATACGCAGTATTTT. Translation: CASRGLADTQYF.

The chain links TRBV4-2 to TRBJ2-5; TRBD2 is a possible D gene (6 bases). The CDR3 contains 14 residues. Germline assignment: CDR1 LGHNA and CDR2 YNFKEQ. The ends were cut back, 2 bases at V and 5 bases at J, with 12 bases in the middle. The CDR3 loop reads CASSQTSHDETQYF. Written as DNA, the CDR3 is TGTGCCAGCAGCCAAACTAGCCATGATGAGACCCAGTACTTC.

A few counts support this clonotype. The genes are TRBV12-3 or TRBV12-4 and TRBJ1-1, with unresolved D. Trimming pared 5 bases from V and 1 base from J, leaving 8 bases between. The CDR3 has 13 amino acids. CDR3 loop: CASSLSPNTEAFF. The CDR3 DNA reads TGTGCCAGCAGTCTTTCCCCGAACACTGAAGCTTTCTTT.

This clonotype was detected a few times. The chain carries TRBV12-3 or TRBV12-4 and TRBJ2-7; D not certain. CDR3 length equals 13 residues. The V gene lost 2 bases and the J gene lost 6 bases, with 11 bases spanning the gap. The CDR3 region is CASSLLGGSEQYV. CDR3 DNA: TGTGCCAGCAGTTTATTAGGTGGTTCCGAGCAGTACGTC.

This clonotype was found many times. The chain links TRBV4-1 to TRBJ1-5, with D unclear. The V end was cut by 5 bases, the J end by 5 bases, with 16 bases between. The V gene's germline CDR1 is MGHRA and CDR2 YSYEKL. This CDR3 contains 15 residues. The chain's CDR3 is CASSYQGGRDQPQHF. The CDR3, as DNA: TGCGCCAGCAGCTATCAAGGAGGGAGGGATCAGCCCCAGCATTTT.

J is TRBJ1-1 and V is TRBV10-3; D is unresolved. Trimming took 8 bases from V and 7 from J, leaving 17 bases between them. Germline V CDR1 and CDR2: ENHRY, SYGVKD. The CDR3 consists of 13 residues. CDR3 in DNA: TGTGCCATCTGCGACTGGAAGACTCATGAAGCTTTCTTT. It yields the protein CAICDWKTHEAFF.

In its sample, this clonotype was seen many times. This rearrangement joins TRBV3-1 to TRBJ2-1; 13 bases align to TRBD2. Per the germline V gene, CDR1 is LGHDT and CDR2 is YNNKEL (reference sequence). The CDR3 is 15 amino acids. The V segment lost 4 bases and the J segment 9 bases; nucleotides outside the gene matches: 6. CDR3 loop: CASSPLAGGPGEQFF. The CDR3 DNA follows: TGTGCCAGCAGCCCACTAGCGGGGGGGCCGGGTGAGCAGTTCTTC.

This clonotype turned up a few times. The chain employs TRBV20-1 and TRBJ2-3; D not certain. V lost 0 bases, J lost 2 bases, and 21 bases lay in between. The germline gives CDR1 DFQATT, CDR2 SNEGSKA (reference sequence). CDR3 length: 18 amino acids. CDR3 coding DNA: TGCAGTGCTAGAGATAGGCTAGGAACAGCCTATATCACAGATACGCAGTATTTT. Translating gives CSARDRLGTAYITDTQYF.

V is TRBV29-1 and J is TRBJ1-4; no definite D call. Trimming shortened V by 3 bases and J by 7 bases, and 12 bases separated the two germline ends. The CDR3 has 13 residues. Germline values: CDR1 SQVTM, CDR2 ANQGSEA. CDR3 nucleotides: TGCAGCGTTGATGAGGATAATGGTGAAAAACTGTTTTTT. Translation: CSVDEDNGEKLFF.